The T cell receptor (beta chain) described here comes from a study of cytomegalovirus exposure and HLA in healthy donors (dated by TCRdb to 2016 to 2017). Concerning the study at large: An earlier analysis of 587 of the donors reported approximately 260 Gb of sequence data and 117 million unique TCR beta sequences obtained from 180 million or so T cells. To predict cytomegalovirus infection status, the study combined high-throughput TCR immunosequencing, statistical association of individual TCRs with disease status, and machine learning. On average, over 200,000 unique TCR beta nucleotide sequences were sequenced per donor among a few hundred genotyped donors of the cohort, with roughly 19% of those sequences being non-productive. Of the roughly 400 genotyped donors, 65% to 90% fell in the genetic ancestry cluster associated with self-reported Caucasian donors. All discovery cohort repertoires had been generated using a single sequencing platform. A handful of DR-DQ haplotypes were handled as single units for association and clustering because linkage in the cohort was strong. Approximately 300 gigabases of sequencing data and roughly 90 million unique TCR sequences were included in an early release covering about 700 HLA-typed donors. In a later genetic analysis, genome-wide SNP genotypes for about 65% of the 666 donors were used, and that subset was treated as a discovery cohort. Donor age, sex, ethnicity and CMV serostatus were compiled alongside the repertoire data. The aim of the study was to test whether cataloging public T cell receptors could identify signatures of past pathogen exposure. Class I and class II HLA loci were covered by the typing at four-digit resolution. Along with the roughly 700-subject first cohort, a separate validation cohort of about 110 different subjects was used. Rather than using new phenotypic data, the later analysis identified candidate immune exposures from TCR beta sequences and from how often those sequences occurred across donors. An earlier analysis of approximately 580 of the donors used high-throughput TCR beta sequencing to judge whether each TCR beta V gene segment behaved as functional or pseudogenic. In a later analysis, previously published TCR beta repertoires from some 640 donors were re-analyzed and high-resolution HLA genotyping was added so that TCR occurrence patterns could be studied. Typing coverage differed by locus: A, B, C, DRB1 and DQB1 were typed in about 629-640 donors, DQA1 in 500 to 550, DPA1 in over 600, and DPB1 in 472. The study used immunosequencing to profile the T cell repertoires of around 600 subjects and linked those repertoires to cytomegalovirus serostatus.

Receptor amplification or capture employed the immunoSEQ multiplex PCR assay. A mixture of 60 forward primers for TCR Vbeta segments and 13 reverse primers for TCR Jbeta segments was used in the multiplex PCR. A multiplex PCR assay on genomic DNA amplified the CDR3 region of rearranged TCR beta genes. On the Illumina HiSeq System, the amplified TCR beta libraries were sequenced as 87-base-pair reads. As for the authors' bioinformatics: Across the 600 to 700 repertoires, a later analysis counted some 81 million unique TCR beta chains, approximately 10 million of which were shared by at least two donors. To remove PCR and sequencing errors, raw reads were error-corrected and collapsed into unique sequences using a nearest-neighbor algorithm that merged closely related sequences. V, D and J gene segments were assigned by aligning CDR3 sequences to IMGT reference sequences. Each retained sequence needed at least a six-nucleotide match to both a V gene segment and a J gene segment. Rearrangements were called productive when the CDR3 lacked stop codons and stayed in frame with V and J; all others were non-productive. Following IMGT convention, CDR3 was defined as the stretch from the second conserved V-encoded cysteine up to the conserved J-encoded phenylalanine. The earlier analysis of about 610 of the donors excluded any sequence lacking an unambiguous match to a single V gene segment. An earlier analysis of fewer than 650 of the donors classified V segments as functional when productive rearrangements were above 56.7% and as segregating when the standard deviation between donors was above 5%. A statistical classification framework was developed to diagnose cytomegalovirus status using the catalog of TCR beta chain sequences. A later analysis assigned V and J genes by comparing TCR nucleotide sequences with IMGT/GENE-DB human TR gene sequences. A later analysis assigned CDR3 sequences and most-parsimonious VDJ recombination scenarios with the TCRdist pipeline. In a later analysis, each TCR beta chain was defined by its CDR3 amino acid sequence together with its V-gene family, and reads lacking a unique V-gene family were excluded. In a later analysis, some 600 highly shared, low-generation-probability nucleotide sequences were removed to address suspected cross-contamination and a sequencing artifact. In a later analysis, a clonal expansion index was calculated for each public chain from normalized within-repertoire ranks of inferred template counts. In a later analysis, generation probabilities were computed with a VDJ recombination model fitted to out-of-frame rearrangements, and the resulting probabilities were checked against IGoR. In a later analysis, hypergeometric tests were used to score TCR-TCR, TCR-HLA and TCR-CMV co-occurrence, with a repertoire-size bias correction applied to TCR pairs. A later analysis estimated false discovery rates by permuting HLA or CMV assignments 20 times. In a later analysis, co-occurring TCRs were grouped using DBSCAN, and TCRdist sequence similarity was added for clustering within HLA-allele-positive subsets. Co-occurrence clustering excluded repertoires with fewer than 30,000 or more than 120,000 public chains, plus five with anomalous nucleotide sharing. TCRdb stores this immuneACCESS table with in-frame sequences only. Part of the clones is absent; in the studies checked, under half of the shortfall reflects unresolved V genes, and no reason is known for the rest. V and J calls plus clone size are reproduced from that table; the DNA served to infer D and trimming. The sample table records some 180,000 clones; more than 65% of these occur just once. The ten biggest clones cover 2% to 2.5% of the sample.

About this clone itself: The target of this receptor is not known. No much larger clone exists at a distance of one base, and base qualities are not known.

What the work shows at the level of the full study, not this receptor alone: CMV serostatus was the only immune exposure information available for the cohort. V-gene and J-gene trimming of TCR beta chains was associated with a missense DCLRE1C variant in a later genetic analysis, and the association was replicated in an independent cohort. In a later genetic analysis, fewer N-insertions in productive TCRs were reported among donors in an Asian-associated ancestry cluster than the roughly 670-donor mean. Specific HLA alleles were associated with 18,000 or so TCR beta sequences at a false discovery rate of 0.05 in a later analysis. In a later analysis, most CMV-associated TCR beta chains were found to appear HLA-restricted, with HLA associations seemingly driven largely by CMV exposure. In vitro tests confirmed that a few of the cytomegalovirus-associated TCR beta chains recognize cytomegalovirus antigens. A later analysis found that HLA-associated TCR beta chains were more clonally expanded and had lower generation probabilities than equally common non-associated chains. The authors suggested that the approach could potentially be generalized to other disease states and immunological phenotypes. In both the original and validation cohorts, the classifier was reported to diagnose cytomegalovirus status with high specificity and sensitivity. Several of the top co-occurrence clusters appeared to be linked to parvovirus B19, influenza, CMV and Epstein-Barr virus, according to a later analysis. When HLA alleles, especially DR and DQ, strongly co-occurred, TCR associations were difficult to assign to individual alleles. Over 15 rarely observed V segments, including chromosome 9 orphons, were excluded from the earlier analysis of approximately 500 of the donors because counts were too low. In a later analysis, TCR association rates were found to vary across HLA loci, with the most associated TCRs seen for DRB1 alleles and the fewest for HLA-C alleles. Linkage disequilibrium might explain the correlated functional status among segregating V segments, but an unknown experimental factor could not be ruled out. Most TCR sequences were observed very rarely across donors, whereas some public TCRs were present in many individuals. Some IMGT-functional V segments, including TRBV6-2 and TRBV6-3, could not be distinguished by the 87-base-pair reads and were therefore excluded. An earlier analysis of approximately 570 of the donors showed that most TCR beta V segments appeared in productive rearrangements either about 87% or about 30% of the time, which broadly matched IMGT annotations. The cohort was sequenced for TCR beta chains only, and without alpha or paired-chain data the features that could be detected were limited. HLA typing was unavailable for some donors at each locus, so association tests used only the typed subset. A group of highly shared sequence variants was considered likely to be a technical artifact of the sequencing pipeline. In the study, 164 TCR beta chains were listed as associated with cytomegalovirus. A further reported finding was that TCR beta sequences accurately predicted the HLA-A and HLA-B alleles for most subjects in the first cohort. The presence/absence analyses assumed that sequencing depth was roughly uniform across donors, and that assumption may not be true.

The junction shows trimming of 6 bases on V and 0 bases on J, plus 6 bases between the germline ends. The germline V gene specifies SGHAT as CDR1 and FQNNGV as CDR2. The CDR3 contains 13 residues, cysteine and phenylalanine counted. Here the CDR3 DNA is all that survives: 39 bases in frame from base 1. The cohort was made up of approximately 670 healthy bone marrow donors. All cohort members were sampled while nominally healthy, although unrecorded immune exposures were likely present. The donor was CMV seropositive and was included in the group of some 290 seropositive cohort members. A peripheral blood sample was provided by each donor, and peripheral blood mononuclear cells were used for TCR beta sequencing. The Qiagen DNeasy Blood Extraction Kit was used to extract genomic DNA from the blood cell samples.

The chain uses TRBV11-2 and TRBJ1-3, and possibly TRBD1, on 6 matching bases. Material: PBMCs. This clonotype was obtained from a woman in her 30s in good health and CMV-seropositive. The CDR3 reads CASRQGSGNTIYF. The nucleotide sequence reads TGTGCCAGCAGACAGGGCTCTGGAAACACCATATATTTT.